This T cell receptor (beta chain) was documented in a study of blood T cell repertoires in COVID-19. Study in general: The United States, Italy and Spain were the sources of the acute and convalescent COVID-19 samples. PBMCs, B-cell-depleted T cells, or T cells were the source of the cDNA or gDNA that made up the material.

Under the authors' procedure: Reference gene primer amplification yielded estimated nucleated cell counts. Using immunoSEQ multiplex PCR, the repertoire was profiled, and TCRdb retains in-frame clones only, with some absent. Clone size and V and J calls were adopted from that table, with D and trimming inferred from the DNA. The sample lists fewer than 150,000 clones, less than 85% occurring once. V lost 6 bases, J lost 7 bases, and 18 bases lay in between. Germline V gene data show CDR1 as SNHLY and CDR2 as FYNNEI. There are 15 residues in the CDR3. This clone was recorded once. Input material: peripheral blood. This TCR derives from a man in his forties or fifties with acute or convalescent COVID-19. J is TRBJ1-4 and V is TRBV2; tentative D call: TRBD1 (6 bases). The CDR3 region has the DNA TGTGCCAGCAGGGAGATTCGGGGGGCGGGTGAAAAACTGTTTTTT. It is translated as CASREIRGAGEKLFF.